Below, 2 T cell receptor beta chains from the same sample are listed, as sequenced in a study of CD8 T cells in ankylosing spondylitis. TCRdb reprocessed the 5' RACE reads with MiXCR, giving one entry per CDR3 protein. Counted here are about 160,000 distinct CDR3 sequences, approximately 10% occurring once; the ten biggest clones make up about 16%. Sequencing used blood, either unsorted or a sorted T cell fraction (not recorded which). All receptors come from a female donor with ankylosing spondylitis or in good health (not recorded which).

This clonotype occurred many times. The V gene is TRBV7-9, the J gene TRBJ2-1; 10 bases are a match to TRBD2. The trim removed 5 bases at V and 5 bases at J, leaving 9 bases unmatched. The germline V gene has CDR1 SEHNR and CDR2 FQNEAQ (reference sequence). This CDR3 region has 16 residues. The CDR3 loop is CASSPSLAGEDNEQFF. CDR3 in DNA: TGTGCCAGCAGCCCCTCGCTAGCGGGAGAGGACAATGAGCAGTTCTTC.

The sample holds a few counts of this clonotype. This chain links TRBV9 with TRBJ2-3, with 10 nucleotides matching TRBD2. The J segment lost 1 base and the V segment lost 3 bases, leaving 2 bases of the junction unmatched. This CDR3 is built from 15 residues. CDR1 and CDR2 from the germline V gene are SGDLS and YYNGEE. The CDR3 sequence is CASSASGRGTDTQYF. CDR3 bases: TGTGCCAGCAGCGCCAGCGGGAGGGGCACAGATACGCAGTATTTT.